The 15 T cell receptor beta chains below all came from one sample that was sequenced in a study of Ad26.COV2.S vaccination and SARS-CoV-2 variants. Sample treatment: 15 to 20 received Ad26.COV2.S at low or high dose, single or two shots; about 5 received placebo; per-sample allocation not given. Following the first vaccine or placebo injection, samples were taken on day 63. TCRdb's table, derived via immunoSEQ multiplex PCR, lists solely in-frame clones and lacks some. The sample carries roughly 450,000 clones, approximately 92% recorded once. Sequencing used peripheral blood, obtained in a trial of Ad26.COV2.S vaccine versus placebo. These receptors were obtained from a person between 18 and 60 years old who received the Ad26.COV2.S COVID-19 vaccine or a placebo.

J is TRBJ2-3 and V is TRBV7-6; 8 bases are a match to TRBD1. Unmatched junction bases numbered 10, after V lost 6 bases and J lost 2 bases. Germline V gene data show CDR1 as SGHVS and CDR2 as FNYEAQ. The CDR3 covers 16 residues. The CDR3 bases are TGTGCCAGCAGTACCCTCGCACAGGGGGACACAGATACGCAGTATTTT. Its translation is CASSTLAQGDTDTQYF.

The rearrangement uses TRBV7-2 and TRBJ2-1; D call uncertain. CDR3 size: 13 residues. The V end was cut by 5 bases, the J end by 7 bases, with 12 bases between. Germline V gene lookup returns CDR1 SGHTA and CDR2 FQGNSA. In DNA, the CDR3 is TGTGCCAGCAGCCCCCTACCACGGAATGAGCAGTTCTTC. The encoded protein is CASSPLPRNEQFF.

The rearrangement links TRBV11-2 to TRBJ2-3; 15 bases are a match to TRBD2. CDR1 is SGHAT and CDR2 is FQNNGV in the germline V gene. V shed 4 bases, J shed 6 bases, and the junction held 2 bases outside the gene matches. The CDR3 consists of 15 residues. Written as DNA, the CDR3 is TGTGCCAGCAGCTGGACTAGCGGGAGGGTGGATACGCAGTATTTT. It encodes CASSWTSGRVDTQYF.

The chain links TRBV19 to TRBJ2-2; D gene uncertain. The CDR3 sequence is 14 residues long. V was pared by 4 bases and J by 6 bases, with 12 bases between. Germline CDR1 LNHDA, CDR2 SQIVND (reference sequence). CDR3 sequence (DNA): TGTGCCAGTAGTACTGTTGGGTACCCCGGGGAGCTGTTTTTT. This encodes CASSTVGYPGELFF.

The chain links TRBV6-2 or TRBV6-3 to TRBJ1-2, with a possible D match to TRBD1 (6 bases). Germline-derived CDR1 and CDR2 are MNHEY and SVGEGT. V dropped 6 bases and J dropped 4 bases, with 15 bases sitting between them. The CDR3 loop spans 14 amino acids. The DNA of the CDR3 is TGTGCCAGCAGCTCCAGGGGAGCCGGCTATGGCTACACCTTC. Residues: CASSSRGAGYGYTF.

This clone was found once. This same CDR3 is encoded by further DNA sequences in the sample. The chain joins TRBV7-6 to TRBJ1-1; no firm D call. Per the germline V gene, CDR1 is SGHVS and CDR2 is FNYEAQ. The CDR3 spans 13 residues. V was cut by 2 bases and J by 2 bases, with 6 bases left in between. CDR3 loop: CASSLQGNTEAFF. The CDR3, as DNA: TGTGCCAGCAGCTTACAAGGAAACACTGAAGCTTTCTTT.

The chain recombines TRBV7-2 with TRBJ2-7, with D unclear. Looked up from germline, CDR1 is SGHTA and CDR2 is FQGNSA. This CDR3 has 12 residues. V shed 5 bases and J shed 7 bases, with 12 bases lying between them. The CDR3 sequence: CASSLQWGEQYF. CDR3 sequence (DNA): TGTGCCAGCAGCCTCCAGTGGGGAGAGCAGTACTTC.

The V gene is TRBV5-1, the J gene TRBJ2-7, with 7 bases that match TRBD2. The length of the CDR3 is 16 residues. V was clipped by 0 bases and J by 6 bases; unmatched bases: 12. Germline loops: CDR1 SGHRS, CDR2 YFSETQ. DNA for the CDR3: TGCGCCAGCAGCTTGGTCGTCGGGGGGAGGGCCGGCGAGCAGTACTTC. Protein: CASSLVVGGRAGEQYF.

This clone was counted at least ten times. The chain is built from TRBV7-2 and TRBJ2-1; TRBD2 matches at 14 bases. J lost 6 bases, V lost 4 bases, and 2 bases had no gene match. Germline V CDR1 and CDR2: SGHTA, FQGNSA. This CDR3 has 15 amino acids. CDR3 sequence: CASSWGLAGANEQFF. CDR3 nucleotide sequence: TGTGCCAGCAGCTGGGGACTAGCGGGAGCCAATGAGCAGTTCTTC.

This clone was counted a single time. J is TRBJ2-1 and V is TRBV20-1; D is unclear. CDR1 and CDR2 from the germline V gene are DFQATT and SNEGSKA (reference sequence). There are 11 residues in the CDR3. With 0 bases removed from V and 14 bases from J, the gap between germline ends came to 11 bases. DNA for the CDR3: TGCAGTGCTAGAGATTTAACTTCCGAGTTCTTC. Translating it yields CSARDLTSEFF.

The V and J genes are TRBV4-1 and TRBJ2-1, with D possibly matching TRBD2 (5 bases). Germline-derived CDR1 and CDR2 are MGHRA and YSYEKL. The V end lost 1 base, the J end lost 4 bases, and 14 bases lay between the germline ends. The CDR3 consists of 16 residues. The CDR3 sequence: CASSQVMREGYNEQFF. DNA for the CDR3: TGCGCCAGCAGCCAAGTAATGAGGGAAGGGTACAATGAGCAGTTCTTC.

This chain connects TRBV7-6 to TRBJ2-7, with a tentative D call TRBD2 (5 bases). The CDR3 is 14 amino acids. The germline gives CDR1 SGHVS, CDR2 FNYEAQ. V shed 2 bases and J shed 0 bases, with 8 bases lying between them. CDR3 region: CASSLTDYSYEQYF. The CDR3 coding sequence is TGTGCCAGCAGCTTAACCGACTACTCCTACGAGCAGTACTTC.

The DNA of the CDR3 is TGTGCCAGTAGTAGGTCCCCCCCGGGGACAGGGGTGTTTAGTCAGCCCCAGCATTTT. It encodes CASSRSPPGTGVFSQPQHF. This chain links TRBV19 with TRBJ1-5; 10 nucleotides align to TRBD1. V shed 4 bases, J shed 6 bases, and the junction held 18 bases outside the gene matches. The length of the CDR3 is 19 residues. Germline V gene lookup returns CDR1 LNHDA and CDR2 SQIVND (reference sequence).

The CDR3 sequence: CASRPGTSGRGEQFF. Written as DNA, the CDR3 is TGTGCCAGCAGACCCGGGACTAGCGGGAGAGGTGAGCAGTTCTTC. The chain is built from TRBV6-5 and TRBJ2-1, with 14 positions matching TRBD2. This CDR3 has 15 amino acids. CDR1 and CDR2 (germline): MNHEY, SVGAGI. The V and J ends lost 6 bases and 9 bases, in that order; junction bases with no gene match: 7.

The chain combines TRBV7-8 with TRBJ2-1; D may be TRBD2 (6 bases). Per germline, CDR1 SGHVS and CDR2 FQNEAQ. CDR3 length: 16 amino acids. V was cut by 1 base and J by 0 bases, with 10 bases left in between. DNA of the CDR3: TGTGCCAGCAGCTTAGTTCCAGCGGGCTCCTACAATGAGCAGTTCTTC. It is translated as CASSLVPAGSYNEQFF.